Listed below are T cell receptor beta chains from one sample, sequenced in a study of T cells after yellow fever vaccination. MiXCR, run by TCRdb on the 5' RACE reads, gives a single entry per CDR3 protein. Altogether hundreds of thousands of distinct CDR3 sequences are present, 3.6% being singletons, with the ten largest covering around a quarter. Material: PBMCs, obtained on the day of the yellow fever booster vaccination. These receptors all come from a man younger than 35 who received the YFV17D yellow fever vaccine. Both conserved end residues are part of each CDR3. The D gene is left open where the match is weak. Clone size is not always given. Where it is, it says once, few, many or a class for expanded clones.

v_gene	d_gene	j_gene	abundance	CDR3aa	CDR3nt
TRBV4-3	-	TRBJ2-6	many	CASSQDVGTGANVLTF	TGCGCCAGCAGCCAAGACGTAGGGACTGGGGCCAACGTCCTGACTTTC
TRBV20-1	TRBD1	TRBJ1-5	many	CSARAGTGDFSNQPQHF	TGCAGTGCTAGGGCCGGGACAGGAGATTTTAGCAATCAGCCCCAGCATTTT
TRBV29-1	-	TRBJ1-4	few	CSVLGTNEKLFF	TGCAGCGTTTTGGGAACTAATGAAAAACTGTTTTTT
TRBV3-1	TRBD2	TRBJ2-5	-	CASSQDRLAGGPQTQYF	TGTGCCAGCAGCCAAGATCGGCTAGCGGGGGGGCCACAGACCCAGTACTTC
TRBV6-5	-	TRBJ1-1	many	CASSYNRNTEAFF	TGTGCCAGCAGTTACAATCGGAACACTGAAGCTTTCTTT
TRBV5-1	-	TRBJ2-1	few	CASSSPPNNEQFF	TGCGCCAGCAGCTCCCCGCCGAACAATGAGCAGTTCTTC
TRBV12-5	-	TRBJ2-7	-	CASGLPGEQYF	TGTGCTAGTGGTTTGCCGGGAGAGCAGTACTTC
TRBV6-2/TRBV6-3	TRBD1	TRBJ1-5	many	CASRRDRASNQPQHF	TGTGCCAGCAGAAGGGACAGGGCTAGCAATCAGCCCCAGCATTTT
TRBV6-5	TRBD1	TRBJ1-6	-	CASSYRRGRESPLHF	TGTGCCAGCAGTTACCGCAGGGGGCGAGAATCACCCCTCCACTTT
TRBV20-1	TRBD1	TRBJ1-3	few	CSASVQGANTIYF	TGCAGTGCTAGTGTTCAGGGGGCAAACACCATATATTTT
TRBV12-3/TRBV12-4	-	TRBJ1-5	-	CASSLVGGPQHF	TGTGCCAGCAGTTTAGTGGGGGGGCCCCAGCATTTT
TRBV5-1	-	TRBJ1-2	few	CASSLESRQTGYTF	TGCGCCAGCAGCTTGGAGTCACGGCAGACCGGCTACACCTTC
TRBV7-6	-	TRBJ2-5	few	CASSPTDFQETQYF	TGTGCCAGCAGCCCGACAGACTTCCAAGAGACCCAGTACTTC
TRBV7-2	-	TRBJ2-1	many	CASSLEGRNEQFF	TGTGCCAGCAGCTTAGAAGGTAGGAATGAGCAGTTCTTC
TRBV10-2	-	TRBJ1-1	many	CASGGGTEAFF	TGCGCCAGCGGAGGGGGCACTGAAGCTTTCTTT
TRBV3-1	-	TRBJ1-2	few	CASSQSASLNYGYTF	TGTGCCAGCAGCCAATCGGCCAGCTTGAACTATGGCTACACCTTC
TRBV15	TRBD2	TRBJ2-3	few	CATSREVTSGGGTQYF	TGTGCCACCAGCAGAGAAGTGACTAGCGGAGGAGGTACGCAGTATTTT
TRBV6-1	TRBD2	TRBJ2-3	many	CASSVRGADADTQYF	TGTGCCAGCAGTGTGCGGGGGGCGGATGCAGATACGCAGTATTTT
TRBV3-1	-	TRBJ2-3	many	CASRPRGTDTQYF	TGTGCCAGCCGGCCTCGGGGCACAGATACGCAGTATTTT
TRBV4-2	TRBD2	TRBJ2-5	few	CASSQDAVLAGLGETQYF	TGTGCCAGCAGCCAAGATGCGGTACTAGCGGGGCTGGGAGAGACCCAGTACTTC
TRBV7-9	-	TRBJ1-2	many	CASSPQGDYNYGYTF	TGTGCCAGCAGCCCCCAGGGAGATTATAACTATGGCTACACCTTC
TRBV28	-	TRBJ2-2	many	CASRTTGIGAKNTGELFF	TGTGCCAGCAGAACCACAGGGATCGGGGCTAAGAACACCGGGGAGCTGTTTTTT
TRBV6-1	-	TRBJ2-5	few	CASSENRGETQYF	TGTGCCAGCAGTGAAAATAGAGGAGAGACCCAGTACTTC
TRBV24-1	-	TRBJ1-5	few	CATSDGTDQPQHF	TGTGCCACCAGTGATGGGACCGATCAGCCCCAGCATTTT
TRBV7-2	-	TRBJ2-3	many	CASSFRTPAHDTQYF	TGTGCCAGCAGCTTCCGGACTCCGGCCCACGATACGCAGTATTTT
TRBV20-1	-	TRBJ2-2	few	CSARDFQGGNTGELFF	TGCAGTGCTAGAGATTTCCAGGGGGGTAACACCGGGGAGCTGTTTTTT
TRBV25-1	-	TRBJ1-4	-	CASSGSSNEKLFF	TGTGCCAGCAGTGGGAGTTCTAATGAAAAACTGTTTTTT
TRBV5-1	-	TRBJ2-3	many	CASSLEDGRDTQYF	TGCGCCAGCAGCTTGGAGGACGGGAGAGATACGCAGTATTTT
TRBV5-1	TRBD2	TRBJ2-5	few	CASSYLGLAEYQETQYF	TGCGCCAGCAGCTACCTCGGACTAGCGGAGTACCAAGAGACCCAGTACTTC
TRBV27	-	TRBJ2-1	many	CASSQKGSYNEQFF	TGTGCCAGCAGCCAAAAAGGCTCCTACAATGAGCAGTTCTTC
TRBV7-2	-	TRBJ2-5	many	CASSAMWVKETQYF	TGTGCCAGCAGCGCGATGTGGGTCAAAGAGACCCAGTACTTC
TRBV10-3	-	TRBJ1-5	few	CAISESSFYQPQHF	TGTGCCATCAGTGAGTCCTCATTTTATCAGCCCCAGCATTTT
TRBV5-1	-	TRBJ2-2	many	CASSFDDTGELFF	TGCGCCAGCAGCTTTGACGACACCGGGGAGCTGTTTTTT
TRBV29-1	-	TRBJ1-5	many	CGNGNQPQHF	TGCGGGAATGGGAATCAGCCCCAGCATTTT
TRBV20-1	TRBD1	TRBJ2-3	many	CSAIGRQGGADTQYF	TGCAGTGCCATCGGCCGACAGGGGGGGGCAGATACGCAGTATTTT
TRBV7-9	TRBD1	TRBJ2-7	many	CASSLATGDSYEQYF	TGTGCCAGCAGCTTAGCGACAGGGGACTCCTACGAGCAGTACTTC
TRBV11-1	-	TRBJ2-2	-	CATNTGELFF	TGTGCGACGAACACCGGGGAGCTGTTTTTT
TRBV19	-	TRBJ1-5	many	CASSITTGRNQPQHF	TGTGCCAGTAGTATAACTACGGGCCGGAATCAGCCCCAGCATTTT
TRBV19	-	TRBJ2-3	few	CASSGSIRGATQYF	TGTGCCAGTAGTGGATCGATCAGGGGGGCTACGCAGTATTTT
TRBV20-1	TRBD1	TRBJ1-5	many	CSARERDRFNQPQHF	TGCAGTGCTAGAGAAAGGGACAGGTTCAATCAGCCCCAGCATTTT
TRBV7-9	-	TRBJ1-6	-	CASRPPGLNSPLHF	TGTGCCAGCAGACCGCCGGGACTCAATTCACCCCTCCACTTT
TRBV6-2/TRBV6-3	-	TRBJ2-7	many	CASRPEDSFQLYEQYF	TGTGCCAGCAGACCGGAAGACAGTTTCCAACTCTACGAGCAGTACTTC
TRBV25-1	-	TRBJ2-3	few	CASESDQGGDTQYF	TGTGCCAGCGAGAGCGATCAGGGGGGTGATACGCAGTATTTT
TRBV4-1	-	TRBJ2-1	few	CASSHTGSNEQFF	TGCGCCAGCAGCCATACAGGGTCGAATGAGCAGTTCTTC
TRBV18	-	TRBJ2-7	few	CASSPKYGNYEQYF	TGTGCCAGCTCACCAAAGTATGGCAACTACGAGCAGTACTTC
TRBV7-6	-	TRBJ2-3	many	CASTAQSGTDTQYF	TGTGCCAGCACCGCCCAGTCGGGCACAGATACGCAGTATTTT
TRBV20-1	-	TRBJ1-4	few	CSARLGTNEKLFF	TGCAGTGCTAGATTGGGGACTAATGAAAAACTGTTTTTT
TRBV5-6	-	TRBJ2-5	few	CASSGPRTQETQYF	TGTGCCAGCAGCGGTCCGCGTACCCAAGAGACCCAGTACTTC